This entry describes one TCR beta chain. Within a library made for alpha chains, this beta chain is off target, and its count is uninformative. TCRdb reanalysed the 5' RACE reads using MiXCR and keeps one entry per CDR3 protein. The sample includes over 9,500 distinct CDR3 sequences, around 3.9% of them seen just once. This sample was taken from a study of spatial heterogeneity in lung cancer. There are 13 residues in the CDR3. The germline V gene has CDR1 SGHVS and CDR2 FQNEAQ. V lost 5 bases and J 7 bases, leaving 11 bases between the germline ends. The time point denotes: sample taken at primary tumor resection. Whole RNA came from tumor, nontumor lung or frozen PBMC and was sequenced without being sorted. A total of approximately 75 untreated early-stage non-small cell lung cancer patients served as donors.

The input for sequencing was normal lung tissue next to the tumor, taken at surgery. The chain joins TRBV7-8 to TRBJ2-2; D is ambiguous. The clonotype comes from a male donor with early-stage non-small cell lung cancer. CDR3 DNA: TGTGCCAGCAGCCCGGACGTGGTCGGGGAGCTGTTTTTT. Encoded protein: CASSPDVVGELFF.